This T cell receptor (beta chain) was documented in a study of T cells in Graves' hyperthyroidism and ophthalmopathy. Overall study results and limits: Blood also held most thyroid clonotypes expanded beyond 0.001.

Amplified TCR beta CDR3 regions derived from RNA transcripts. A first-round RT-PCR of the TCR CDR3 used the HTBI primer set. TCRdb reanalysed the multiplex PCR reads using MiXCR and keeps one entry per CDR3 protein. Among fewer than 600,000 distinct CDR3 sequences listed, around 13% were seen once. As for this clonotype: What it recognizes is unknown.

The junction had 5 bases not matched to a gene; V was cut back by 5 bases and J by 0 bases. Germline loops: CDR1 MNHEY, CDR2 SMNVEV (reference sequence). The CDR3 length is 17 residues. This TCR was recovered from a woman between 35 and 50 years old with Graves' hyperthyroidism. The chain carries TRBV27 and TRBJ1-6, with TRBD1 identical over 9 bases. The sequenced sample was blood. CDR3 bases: TGTGCCAGCAGTCCCGGGACAGGGATCTCCTATAATTCACCCCTCCACTTT. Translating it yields CASSPGTGISYNSPLHF.